The present T cell receptor (beta chain) was sequenced within a study of regulatory T cells in long-lasting Graves disease. Study context: Antithyroid drugs had been taken by newly diagnosed Graves' patients for under 3 months.

The time point denotes: newly diagnosed GD, antithyroid drugs for less than 3 months. After RNA was extracted from PBMCs, the TCR library was made from it. Between the trimmed V and J ends, which lost 2 bases and 2 bases, there was a span of 13 bases. Germline-derived CDR1 and CDR2 are MDHEN and SYDVKM. The CDR3 spans 16 residues. Notes on the study in general: Since the sample size was small, accuracy may have been reduced.

This clonotype was seen ten or more times. Its antigen is still unknown. Investigators prepared the TCR beta libraries by applying iRepertoire HTBI primers and Arm-PCR of CDR3 regions. A single record per CDR3 protein comes from TCRdb applying MiXCR to the multiplex PCR reads. The table includes 240,000 or so distinct CDR3 sequences, around 21% detected once. The sample consisted of peripheral blood mononuclear cells (PBMCs), taken at new diagnosis, from a patient treated with antithyroid drugs. This clonotype was sampled from a female donor with Graves disease. The chain joins TRBV28 to TRBJ1-5, with unresolved D. DNA for the CDR3: TGTGCCAGCAGTTTACCGACCGGGAGGCGCAATCAGCCCCAGCATTTT. Its translation is CASSLPTGRRNQPQHF.